The rows below give T cell receptor beta chains drawn from one sample of a study of cytomegalovirus exposure and HLA in healthy donors. Only in-frame clones appear in the TCRdb table, and some are missing; sequencing was by immunoSEQ multiplex PCR. This table has about 140,000 clones, about 76% appearing once. The sequenced sample was PBMCs. The receptor source for this set is a man aged 18 to 30 in good health and CMV-seronegative. The CDR3 runs from the conserved cysteine through the conserved F or W. D genes are given only for firm matches. Only part of the rows carry a size: once, few, many, or a class if the clone is expanded.

TRBD1,-,TRBJ2-7,TRBV6-6,CASSYGPTGDAYEQYF,TGTGCCAGCAGTTATGGTCCTACAGGGGACGCCTACGAGCAGTACTTC
-,-,TRBJ2-5,TRBV5-4,CASSLAGGETQYF,TGTGCCAGCAGCTTGGCCGGCGGGGAGACCCAGTACTTC
TRBD1,-,TRBJ1-3,TRBV28,CASSFRRGQGNTIYF,TGTGCCAGCAGTTTTAGGAGGGGGCAGGGAAACACCATATATTTT
-,-,TRBJ1-4,TRBV11-2,CASSLAKRGLFF,TGTGCCAGCAGCCTGGCGAAAAGGGGACTGTTTTTT
TRBD2,-,TRBJ2-3,TRBV16,CASSPNKGLVRLERGADTQYF,TGTGCCAGCAGCCCTAACAAAGGACTAGTTCGGTTAGAACGAGGGGCAGATACGCAGTATTTT
-,-,TRBJ1-1,TRBV7-9,CASSLASRNTEAFF,TGTGCCAGCAGCTTAGCGTCGCGGAACACTGAAGCTTTCTTT
-,-,TRBJ1-1,TRBV28,CASSSPGQNTEAFF,TGTGCCAGCAGCTCCCCAGGGCAGAACACTGAAGCTTTCTTT
TRBD1,-,TRBJ1-4,TRBV10-3,CAISESLSRGPYVNEKLFF,TGTGCCATCAGTGAGTCGTTGAGCAGGGGGCCATATGTTAATGAAAAACTGTTTTTT
TRBD1,once,TRBJ2-2,TRBV30,CARTPGQGARGTGELFF,TGTGCCAGGACTCCGGGACAGGGGGCTAGAGGAACCGGGGAGCTGTTTTTT
-,-,TRBJ1-5,TRBV10-3,CAISEGGAGQPQHF,TGTGCCATCAGTGAGGGAGGGGCGGGACAGCCCCAGCATTTT
TRBD2,-,TRBJ2-7,TRBV6-5,CASSYQVSGGYEQYF,TGTGCCAGCAGTTACCAAGTTAGCGGGGGGTACGAGCAGTACTTC
-,-,TRBJ1-5,TRBV6-5,CASRYSGVRQPQHF,TGTGCCAGCAGGTACTCAGGGGTCCGTCAGCCCCAGCATTTT
TRBD1,-,TRBJ2-1,TRBV10-3,CAISGDRDPRGEQFF,TGTGCCATCAGTGGGGACAGGGACCCGAGGGGTGAGCAGTTCTTC
TRBD1,few,TRBJ1-6,TRBV30,CAWSVGGQDNSPLHF,TGTGCCTGGAGTGTGGGGGGACAGGATAATTCCCCCCTCCACTTT
TRBD1,-,TRBJ2-7,TRBV9,CASSSSRGGINEQYF,TGTGCCAGCAGCTCCTCAAGAGGGGGCATTAACGAGCAGTACTTC
TRBD1,-,TRBJ2-7,TRBV11-1,CASRGPGTAYEQYF,TGTGCCAGCAGGGGCCCCGGGACAGCCTACGAGCAGTACTTC
TRBD1,-,TRBJ1-5,TRBV30,CAWRQTGTGNQPQHF,TGTGCCTGGAGGCAAACAGGGACAGGCAATCAGCCCCAGCATTTT
TRBD1,-,TRBJ1-1,TRBV19,CAAQGGWDTEAFF,TGTGCCGCTCAGGGGGGATGGGACACTGAAGCTTTCTTT
TRBD2,-,TRBJ2-7,TRBV5-1,CASTGGVGSYEQYF,TGCGCCAGCACCGGGGGGGTCGGCTCCTACGAGCAGTACTTC
-,-,TRBJ2-7,TRBV18,CASSPQQYLAVPSYEQYF,TGTGCCAGCTCACCCCAGCAATATCTAGCAGTTCCCTCCTACGAGCAGTACTTC
-,-,TRBJ2-7,TRBV4-1,CASSQASGIPYEQYF,TGCGCCAGCAGCCAAGCATCAGGGATTCCCTACGAGCAGTACTTC
-,-,TRBJ1-6,TRBV19,CASSIFFRGGNSPLHF,TGTGCCAGTAGTATTTTTTTCAGGGGCGGCAATTCACCCCTCCACTTT
-,few,TRBJ2-7,TRBV7-9,CASSAGFSYEQYF,TGTGCCAGCAGCGCGGGCTTCTCCTACGAGCAGTACTTC
TRBD1,-,TRBJ2-7,TRBV11-3,CASSLGRTGEEYF,TGTGCCAGCAGCTTAGGTCGGACAGGGGAGGAGTACTTC
-,-,TRBJ2-5,TRBV2,CASSVTEVQETQYF,TGTGCCAGCAGTGTAACAGAAGTTCAAGAGACCCAGTACTTC
TRBD1,-,TRBJ2-3,TRBV9,CASSPGDRDSTDTQYF,TGTGCCAGCAGCCCAGGGGACAGGGACTCAACAGATACGCAGTATTTT
TRBD1,once,TRBJ2-7,TRBV6-5,CASRRDRGESYEQYF,TGTGCCAGCAGGAGGGACAGGGGGGAGTCCTACGAGCAGTACTTC
TRBD1,-,TRBJ1-5,TRBV28,CASSSLPTGVGNQPQHF,TGTGCCAGCAGTTCCCTGCCTACAGGGGTTGGCAATCAGCCCCAGCATTTT
TRBD1,-,TRBJ2-7,TRBV7-9,CASSPPGQGGSYEQYF,TGTGCCAGCAGCCCCCCGGGACAGGGTGGCTCCTACGAGCAGTACTTC